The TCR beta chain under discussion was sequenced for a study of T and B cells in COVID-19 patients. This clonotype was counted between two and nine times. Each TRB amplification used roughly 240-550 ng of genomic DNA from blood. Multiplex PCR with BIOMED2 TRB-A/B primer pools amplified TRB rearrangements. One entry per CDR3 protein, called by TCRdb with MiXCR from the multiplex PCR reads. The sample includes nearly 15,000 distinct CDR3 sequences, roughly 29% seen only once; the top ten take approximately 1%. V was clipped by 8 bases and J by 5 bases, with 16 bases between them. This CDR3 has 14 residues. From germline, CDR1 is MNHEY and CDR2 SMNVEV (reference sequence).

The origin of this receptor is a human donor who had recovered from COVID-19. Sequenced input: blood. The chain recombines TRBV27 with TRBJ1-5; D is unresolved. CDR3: CASRSANSHQPQHF. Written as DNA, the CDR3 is TGTGCCAGCCGGTCTGCGAACAGCCATCAGCCCCAGCATTTT.